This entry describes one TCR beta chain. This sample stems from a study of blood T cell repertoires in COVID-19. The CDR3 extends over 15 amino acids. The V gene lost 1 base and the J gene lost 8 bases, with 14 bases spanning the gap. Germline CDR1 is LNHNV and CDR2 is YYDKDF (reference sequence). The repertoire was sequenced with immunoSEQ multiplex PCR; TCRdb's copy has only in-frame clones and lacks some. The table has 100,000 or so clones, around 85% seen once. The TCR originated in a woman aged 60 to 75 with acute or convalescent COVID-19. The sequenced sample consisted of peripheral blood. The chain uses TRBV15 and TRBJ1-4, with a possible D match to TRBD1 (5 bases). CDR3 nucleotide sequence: TGTGCCACCAGCAGAGCTTGGACACCAGGGGAAAAACTGTTTTTT. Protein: CATSRAWTPGEKLFF.